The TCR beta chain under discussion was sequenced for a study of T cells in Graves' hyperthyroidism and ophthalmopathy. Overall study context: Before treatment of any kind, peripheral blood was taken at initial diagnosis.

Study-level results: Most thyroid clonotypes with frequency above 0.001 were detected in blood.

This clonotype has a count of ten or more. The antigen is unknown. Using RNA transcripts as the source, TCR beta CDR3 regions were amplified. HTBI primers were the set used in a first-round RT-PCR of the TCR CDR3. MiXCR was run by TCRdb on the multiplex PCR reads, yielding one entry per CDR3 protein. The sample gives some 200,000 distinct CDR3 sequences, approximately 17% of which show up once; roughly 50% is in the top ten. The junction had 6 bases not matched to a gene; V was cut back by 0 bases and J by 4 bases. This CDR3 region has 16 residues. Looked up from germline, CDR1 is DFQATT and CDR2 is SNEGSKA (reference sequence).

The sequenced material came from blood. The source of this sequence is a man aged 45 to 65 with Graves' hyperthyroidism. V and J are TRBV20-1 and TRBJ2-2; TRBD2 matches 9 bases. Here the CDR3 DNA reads TGCAGTGCTAGAGATCTGACTAGCGGACTCACCGGGGAGCTGTTTTTT. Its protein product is CSARDLTSGLTGELFF.